Each of the 30 T cell receptor beta chains below was sequenced from the same sample in a study of cytomegalovirus exposure and HLA in healthy donors. PCR involved 60 Vbeta and 13 Jbeta primers. Repertoires were generated with immunoSEQ multiplex PCR, while TCRdb's copy carries only in-frame clones and drops some. The data hold 150,000 or so clones, with over 60% observed a single time. Sequenced material: PBMCs. These receptors were collected from a woman in her fifties or sixties in good health and CMV-seropositive.

The V gene is TRBV19, the J gene TRBJ2-5; D ambiguous. Trimming removed 3 bases at V and 4 bases at J, with 15 bases between. In germline, CDR1 is LNHDA, CDR2 SQIVND (reference sequence). The CDR3 loop spans 15 amino acids. DNA of the CDR3: TGTGCCAGTAGTATGGAGTTATATATGGGAGAGACCCAGTACTTC. Protein: CASSMELYMGETQYF.

The chain links TRBV6-1 to TRBJ2-5, with 9 bases matching TRBD1. The junction had 15 bases not matched to a gene; V was cut back by 3 bases and J by 4 bases. The CDR3 sequence is 18 residues long. CDR1 is MNHNS and CDR2 is SASEGT in the germline V gene. For the CDR3, the DNA is TGTGCCAGCAGTGATACCCTCCCCGGGACAGGGACGTCAGAGACCCAGTACTTC. As protein: CASSDTLPGTGTSETQYF.

The rearrangement links TRBV6-5 to TRBJ2-1; 12 bases are a match to TRBD1. Germline CDR1 reads MNHEY; CDR2 reads SVGAGI. Trimming cost V 5 bases and J 10 bases; bases outside gene matches: 3. The CDR3 extends over 13 amino acids. This CDR3 reads CASSTGTGGEQFF. The CDR3 DNA is TGTGCCAGCAGTACCGGGACAGGGGGCGAGCAGTTCTTC.

V gene TRBV5-1 combines with J gene TRBJ1-4; 9 positions agree with TRBD1. Per germline, CDR1 SGHRS and CDR2 YFSETQ. The J segment lost 8 bases and the V segment lost 5 bases, leaving 7 bases of the junction unmatched. The length of the CDR3 is 14 residues. The CDR3 sequence is CASRPGQGAEKLFF. In nucleotides, the CDR3 is TGCGCCAGCAGACCGGGACAGGGTGCGGAAAAACTGTTTTTT.

The genes are TRBV29-1 and TRBJ2-3; D not certain. Trimming left V 1 base short and J 2 bases short, with 16 bases between. The length of the CDR3 is 16 residues. Per germline, CDR1 SQVTM and CDR2 ANQGSEA. This CDR3 reads CSVEGAPLSPTDTQYF. CDR3 in DNA: TGCAGCGTTGAAGGGGCTCCCCTGTCCCCCACAGATACGCAGTATTTT.

This clone appeared a few times. The chain has TRBV6-5 and TRBJ1-5; a possible D gene is TRBD1 (5 bases). Trimming pared 0 bases from V and 4 bases from J, leaving 10 bases between. Germline V lookup: CDR1 MNHEY, CDR2 SVGAGI. The CDR3 totals 15 residues. The CDR3 spells CASSYSGRQNQPQHF. The CDR3 DNA is TGTGCCAGCAGTTACTCCGGGCGACAGAATCAGCCCCAGCATTTT.

This rearrangement joins TRBV9 to TRBJ2-1, with D perhaps matching TRBD2 (7 bases). The CDR3 length is 18 residues. Trimming stripped 1 base from V and 9 bases from J, with 26 bases between. Germline values: CDR1 SGDLS, CDR2 YYNGEE. The CDR3 nucleotides are TGTGCCAGCAGCGTATGGGGGGGGGCGGTGGGAGGGCCCGCTGAGCAGTTCTTC. It encodes CASSVWGGAVGGPAEQFF.

The chain links TRBV4-3 to TRBJ1-6; 8 bases line up with TRBD1. Germline trimming cut 0 bases from V and 13 bases from J; bases unmatched to any gene: 8. Germline CDR1 LGHNA, CDR2 YSLEER. The CDR3 is made up of 15 amino acids. CDR3 protein: CASSQEGQGIVPLHF. The CDR3 DNA reads as TGCGCCAGCAGCCAAGAAGGACAGGGAATTGTGCCCCTCCACTTT.

The V call is TRBV19, the J call TRBJ2-6; 11 bases agree with TRBD1. This CDR3 has 17 amino acids. The germline gives CDR1 LNHDA, CDR2 SQIVND (reference sequence). The ends lost 3 bases at V and 2 bases at J; junction bases unmatched: 3. The CDR3 spells CASSIGQGAAGANVLTF. CDR3 DNA sequence: TGTGCCAGTAGTATCGGACAGGGGGCAGCTGGGGCCAACGTCCTGACTTTC.

The chain is built from TRBV19 and TRBJ2-1, with 7 bases matching TRBD2. Germline CDR1 reads LNHDA; CDR2 reads SQIVND (reference sequence). V gave up 4 bases and J gave up 7 bases; unmatched junction bases: 7. The CDR3 runs 14 residues. CDR3 sequence reads: CASSSGPGGNEQFF. CDR3 bases: TGTGCCAGTAGTAGCGGACCCGGGGGGAATGAGCAGTTCTTC.

The rearrangement links TRBV7-9 to TRBJ2-3; D is possibly TRBD1 (6 bases). Trimming removed 5 bases at V and 1 base at J, with 10 bases between. Germline V gene data show CDR1 as SEHNR and CDR2 as FQNEAQ (reference sequence). The CDR3 has 14 residues. DNA for the CDR3: TGTGCCAGCAGCCACAGGGTCCGCACAGATACGCAGTATTTT. Residues: CASSHRVRTDTQYF.

The chain employs TRBV5-1 and TRBJ2-2; 7 bases are shared with TRBD2. J gave up 7 bases and V 4 bases, and 13 bases lay outside the gene matches. The CDR3 consists of 16 residues. CDR1 SGHRS and CDR2 YFSETQ come from the germline V gene. The CDR3 loop is CASSQTAGSGFGELFF. The DNA for the CDR3 is TGCGCCAGCAGCCAGACAGCGGGGTCGGGGTTCGGGGAGCTGTTTTTT. Drawing the rest from reference TRBV5-1 and TRBJ2-2, the complete variable domain is KAGVTQTPRYLIKTRGQQVTLSCSPISGHRSVSWYQQTPGQGLQFLFEYFSETQRNKGNFPGRFSGRQFSNSRSEMNVSTLELGDSALYLCASSQTAGSGFGELFFGEGSRLTVL.

This chain links TRBV6-5 with TRBJ1-2; 7 bases align to TRBD1. This CDR3 contains 14 residues. Germline-derived CDR1 and CDR2 are MNHEY and SVGAGI. V was pared by 6 bases and J by 0 bases, with 4 bases of the junction left unmatched. In DNA form, the CDR3 reads TGTGCCAGCAGACAGGGGACAGCTAACTATGGCTACACCTTC. The encoded protein is CASRQGTANYGYTF.

The rearrangement joins TRBV18 to TRBJ1-1, with 8 bases that match TRBD1. The CDR3 spans 16 residues. Germline V gives CDR1 KGHSH, CDR2 LQKENI. After removal of 1 base from V and 1 base from J, the junction contained 5 bases not matched to a gene. The DNA for the CDR3 is TGTGCCAGCTCACCACGTACAGGGGGAGAGAACACTGAAGCTTTCTTT. This codes for CASSPRTGGENTEAFF. Supplemented by reference TRBV18 and TRBJ1-1, the full variable domain reads NAGVMQNPRHLVRRRGQEARLRCSPMKGHSHVYWYRQLPEEGLKFMVYLQKENIIDESGMPKERFSAEFPKEGPSILRIQQVVRGDSAAYFCASSPRTGGENTEAFFGQGTRLTVV.

The chain is built from TRBV7-2 and TRBJ2-1; tentative D call: TRBD1 (7 bases). The V end lost 6 bases, the J end lost 4 bases, and 22 bases lay between the germline ends. CDR3 length: 17 amino acids. Germline V gene lookup returns CDR1 SGHTA and CDR2 FQGNSA. CDR3 sequence reads: CASSPPRGWGVYNEQFF. CDR3 in DNA: TGTGCCAGCAGTCCCCCCAGGGGGTGGGGGGTTTACAATGAGCAGTTCTTC. Filled out from reference TRBV7-2 and TRBJ2-1, the complete variable domain reads GAGVSQSPSNKVTEKGKDVELRCDPISGHTALYWYRQSLGQGLEFLIYFQGNSAPDKSGLPSDRFSAERTGGSVSTLTIQRTQQEDSAVYLCASSPPRGWGVYNEQFFGPGTRLTVL.

The chain has TRBV2 and TRBJ2-5; TRBD1 aligns across 8 bases. Germline V gene lookup returns CDR1 SNHLY and CDR2 FYNNEI. The ends lost 3 bases at V and 5 bases at J; junction bases unmatched: 14. This CDR3 has 17 amino acids. CDR3 sequence reads: CASSDLVLPRGLETQYF. CDR3 nucleotides: TGTGCCAGCAGTGATCTCGTACTACCCAGGGGGCTGGAGACCCAGTACTTC.

The rearrangement links TRBV19 to TRBJ1-2; 7 bases are a match to TRBD1. Germline assignment: CDR1 LNHDA and CDR2 SQIVND (reference sequence). Trimming removed 9 bases from V and 6 bases from J; junction bases left unmatched: 4. The CDR3 extends over 11 amino acids. The CDR3 DNA is TGTGCCAGCACAGGGGTCCATGGCTACACCTTC. The encoded protein is CASTGVHGYTF.

This clone has only a few counts. The chain employs TRBV13 and TRBJ1-1; TRBD1 matches 8 bases. Losses at the gene ends were 4 bases for V and 4 bases for J; bases not matched to a gene: 8. Germline values: CDR1 PRHDT, CDR2 FYEKMQ (reference sequence). This CDR3 region has 15 residues. CDR3 amino acids: CASSSFRGPGTEAFF. DNA of the CDR3: TGTGCCAGCAGCTCCTTCAGGGGGCCTGGCACTGAAGCTTTCTTT.

The chain is built from TRBV7-6 and TRBJ2-2, with TRBD2 identical over 8 bases. Trimming at V came to 5 bases and at J to 0 bases, leaving 5 bases not matched to a gene. Germline V gene data show CDR1 as SGHVS and CDR2 as FNYEAQ. This CDR3 region has 16 residues. The CDR3 DNA sequence: TGTGCCAGCAGCCCCCTGGGACTAGCGAACACCGGGGAGCTGTTTTTT. This sequence encodes CASSPLGLANTGELFF.

This clone was counted at least ten times. The gene calls are TRBV6-1 and TRBJ1-4, with TRBD1 matching 10 bases. J gave up 5 bases and V 5 bases, and 2 bases lay outside the gene matches. This CDR3 spans 14 amino acids. Germline V CDR1 and CDR2: MNHNS, SASEGT. The DNA of the CDR3 is TGTGCCAGCAGTACGGGACAGGGGAATGAAAAACTGTTTTTT. Its protein is CASSTGQGNEKLFF.

The chain recombines TRBV28 with TRBJ2-1; 14 bases line up with TRBD2. Per the germline V gene, CDR1 is MDHEN and CDR2 is SYDVKM. Losses at the gene ends were 4 bases for V and 8 bases for J; bases not matched to a gene: 4. The CDR3 covers 15 residues. CDR3: CASSSGTSGGDEQFF. The CDR3 coding sequence is TGTGCCAGCAGTTCCGGGACTAGCGGGGGAGATGAGCAGTTCTTC.

This chain joins TRBV28 and TRBJ2-1, with TRBD1 identical over 10 bases. CDR1 and CDR2 (germline): MDHEN, SYDVKM. With V trimmed by 5 bases and J by 3 bases, 7 bases remained unmatched. CDR3 size: 16 residues. For the CDR3, the DNA is TGTGCCAGCAGTCCCTCCCGGACAGGGGGCTACAATGAGCAGTTCTTC. It codes for CASSPSRTGGYNEQFF.

The J gene is TRBJ2-2, the V gene TRBV5-1; TRBD2 agrees at 10 bases. Germline assignment: CDR1 SGHRS and CDR2 YFSETQ. The ends lost 2 bases at V and 0 bases at J; junction bases unmatched: 1. The CDR3 has 16 amino acids. DNA of the CDR3: TGCGCCAGCAGCTTAGCGGGGGGGACGAACACCGGGGAGCTGTTTTTT. Protein sequence: CASSLAGGTNTGELFF.

This chain joins TRBV14 and TRBJ1-6; 7 nucleotides align to TRBD1. The germline V gene has CDR1 SGHDN and CDR2 FVKESK. The CDR3 covers 15 residues. Unmatched junction bases numbered 10, after V lost 4 bases and J lost 10 bases. The chain's CDR3 is CASSPFGDRVSPLHF. The CDR3 nucleotides read TGTGCCAGCAGCCCATTCGGAGACAGGGTCTCACCCCTCCACTTT.

This clone has a single count. V is TRBV6-1 and J is TRBJ1-1; no clear D. The CDR3 consists of 12 residues. V was pared by 6 bases and J by 2 bases, with 7 bases between. Per the germline V gene, CDR1 is MNHNS and CDR2 is SASEGT. The CDR3 sequence: CASRDRNTEAFF. CDR3 in DNA: TGTGCCAGCAGAGATAGAAACACTGAAGCTTTCTTT.

The rearrangement joins TRBV7-2 to TRBJ1-3; TRBD1 matches at 7 bases. Trimming removed 5 bases from V and 1 base from J; junction bases left unmatched: 5. CDR1 and CDR2 from the germline V gene are SGHTA and FQGNSA. The CDR3 has 15 residues. CDR3 coding DNA: TGTGCCAGCAGCCCCGGGACAGCGTCTGGAAACACCATATATTTT. It yields the protein CASSPGTASGNTIYF.

This clone was observed once. The V call is TRBV28, the J call TRBJ1-5; D not resolved. With 3 bases removed from V and 2 bases from J, the gap between germline ends came to 14 bases. Looked up from germline, CDR1 is MDHEN and CDR2 is SYDVKM. This CDR3 has 16 residues. CDR3: CASSFPSRSGNQPQHF. As DNA, the CDR3 is TGTGCCAGCAGTTTCCCCTCGAGGAGTGGCAATCAGCCCCAGCATTTT.

The gene calls are TRBV5-1 and TRBJ2-3; no definite D call. Germline CDR1 reads SGHRS; CDR2 reads YFSETQ. The CDR3 covers 14 residues. The V and J ends lost 0 bases and 1 base respectively, with 6 bases between them. The CDR3: CASSLEPRTDTQYF. Here the CDR3 DNA reads TGCGCCAGCAGCTTGGAGCCCCGCACAGATACGCAGTATTTT.

The chain combines TRBV6-5 with TRBJ2-7; no firm D call. This CDR3 spans 15 amino acids. Trimming shortened V by 6 bases and J by 5 bases, and 20 bases separated the two germline ends. Germline V gives CDR1 MNHEY, CDR2 SVGAGI. CDR3 bases: TGTGCCAGCAGATCCCCTGGGCAAGCCAAAAACGAGCAGTACTTC. Protein sequence: CASRSPGQAKNEQYF.

V gene TRBV5-1 combines with J gene TRBJ2-2; the D gene is possibly TRBD1 (6 bases). Germline values: CDR1 SGHRS, CDR2 YFSETQ. Trimming cost V 1 base and J 2 bases, with 9 bases left between them. This CDR3 has 15 residues. The CDR3 spells CASSLRQDNTGELFF. CDR3 in DNA: TGCGCCAGCAGCTTGAGACAGGACAACACCGGGGAGCTGTTTTTT.